Below, 13 T cell receptor beta chains from the same sample are listed, as sequenced in a study of blood T cell repertoires in COVID-19 (TCRdb year 2020). Library prep was done by the immunoSEQ multiplex PCR assay. The table was pulled from immuneACCESS by TCRdb, which kept in-frame rearrangements only. Such tables lose some clones; where checked, under half of the loss comes from unresolved V genes, and the rest has no known cause. The sample profile shows approximately 300,000 clones; approximately 89% of them were found once. Together, the top ten hold around 9% of the sample. Source material: PBMCs or T cells enriched from blood (not recorded which). These receptors were obtained from a woman aged 25 to 45 who had recovered from COVID-19.

The chain carries TRBV19 and TRBJ1-5; 7 positions agree with TRBD1. V trimming: 3 bases; J trimming: 0 bases; junction bases outside the gene matches: 8. The V gene's germline CDR1 is LNHDA and CDR2 SQIVND (reference sequence). This CDR3 comprises 17 residues. In DNA form, the CDR3 reads TGTGCCAGTAGTATTCATCAGGGGGGCTATAGCAATCAGCCCCAGCATTTT. Amino acid sequence: CASSIHQGGYSNQPQHF.

The chain has TRBV7-9 and TRBJ2-1, with 11 positions matching TRBD2. This CDR3 region has 16 residues. The V gene end was trimmed by 4 bases and the J gene end by 0 bases; junction bases not matched to a gene: 2. From germline, CDR1 is SEHNR and CDR2 FQNEAQ (reference sequence). The DNA for the CDR3 is TGTGCCAGCAGCTCGCTAGCGGGGGGCTCCTACAATGAGCAGTTCTTC. Protein sequence: CASSSLAGGSYNEQFF.

This clone turned up a few times. The CDR3 bases are TGTGCCAGCAGTGATCAGGGGGCCCTTCGACCTTTTCTTGAAGCTTTCTTT. Translated: CASSDQGALRPFLEAFF. This sequence joins TRBV25-1 and TRBJ1-1, with TRBD1 matching 8 bases. J lost 7 bases, V lost 3 bases, and 16 bases had no gene match. The germline V gene has CDR1 MGHDK and CDR2 SYGVNS. This CDR3 has 17 amino acids.

The chain has TRBV5-1 and TRBJ2-7; D is ambiguous. This CDR3 region has 14 residues. CDR1 and CDR2 from the germline V gene are SGHRS and YFSETQ. V shed 7 bases and J shed 0 bases, with 14 bases lying between them. CDR3 nucleotides: TGCGCCAGCGTTTTGGTCCCGAGCTCCTACGAGCAGTACTTC. Protein sequence: CASVLVPSSYEQYF.

The chain couples TRBV6-2 or TRBV6-3 to TRBJ1-5; 7 bases match TRBD1. J lost 5 bases, V lost 3 bases, and 13 bases had no gene match. Germline CDR1 is MNHEY and CDR2 is SVGEGT. The CDR3 spans 17 residues. CDR3 region: CASSYPIRQGGYQPQHF. The CDR3 DNA reads TGTGCCAGCAGTTATCCCATTCGGCAGGGGGGTTATCAGCCCCAGCATTTT.

J is TRBJ2-7 and V is TRBV9, with D unclear. CDR3 length: 15 amino acids. CDR1 SGDLS and CDR2 YYNGEE come from the germline V gene. The V end lost 2 bases, the J end lost 0 bases, and 12 bases lay between the germline ends. CDR3 nucleotide sequence: TGTGCCAGCAGCGTTACCCCCCAGGACTCCTACGAGCAGTACTTC. Translating gives CASSVTPQDSYEQYF.

V and J are TRBV28 and TRBJ1-1; no definite D call. This CDR3 is 16 amino acids long. The V end lost 5 bases, the J end lost 1 base, and 17 bases lay between the germline ends. Germline V CDR1 and CDR2: MDHEN, SYDVKM. Written as DNA, the CDR3 is TGTGCCAGCAGTCTTGTCCTATCGCCCGCGAACACTGAAGCTTTCTTT. Its translation is CASSLVLSPANTEAFF.

V is TRBV6-1 and J is TRBJ1-1; weak D call: TRBD1 (5 bases). The CDR3 totals 15 residues. Trimming removed 0 bases from V and 2 bases from J, with 10 bases in between. The V gene's germline CDR1 is MNHNS and CDR2 SASEGT. CDR3 region: CASSEAEGANTEAFF. CDR3 bases: TGTGCCAGCAGTGAAGCGGAAGGGGCTAACACTGAAGCTTTCTTT.

The chain couples TRBV10-3 to TRBJ1-2; unclear D gene. V lost 6 bases, J lost 0 bases, and 8 bases lay in between. Germline values: CDR1 ENHRY, CDR2 SYGVKD. The length of the CDR3 is 13 residues. The CDR3 loop reads CAIRVETNYGYTF. The CDR3 nucleotides are TGTGCCATCAGGGTGGAGACTAACTATGGCTACACCTTC.

The chain couples TRBV9 to TRBJ2-7; D is perhaps TRBD2 (6 bases). The CDR3 spans 14 residues. Germline values: CDR1 SGDLS, CDR2 YYNGEE. Trimming cost V 3 bases and J 0 bases, with 10 bases left between them. CDR3 DNA sequence: TGTGCCAGCAGCGCCCACGGGAGCTCCTACGAGCAGTACTTC. This gives the protein CASSAHGSSYEQYF.

Only one count was recorded for this clone. The CDR3 sequence is CASSLDRDTGNTIYF. The DNA for the CDR3 is TGTGCCAGCAGCTTGGACCGGGACACCGGAAACACCATATATTTT. This rearrangement joins TRBV11-2 to TRBJ1-3, with D tentatively TRBD1 (6 bases). Germline V gene sequence: CDR1 SGHAT, CDR2 FQNNGV. This CDR3 has 15 amino acids. Trimming pared 3 bases from V and 4 bases from J, leaving 13 bases between. The full variable domain, its missing parts supplied by reference TRBV11-2 and TRBJ1-3, is EAGVAQSPRYKIIEKRQSVAFWCNPISGHATLYWYQQILGQGPKLLIQFQNNGVVDDSQLPKDRFSAERLKGVDSTLKIQPAKLEDSAVYLCASSLDRDTGNTIYFGEGSWLTVV.

This chain links TRBV28 with TRBJ1-6; 8 bases match TRBD1. Germline V gene sequence: CDR1 MDHEN, CDR2 SYDVKM. The ends lost 8 bases at V and 7 bases at J; junction bases unmatched: 10. This CDR3 has 15 amino acids. The CDR3 reads CASRTGQGENSPLHF. The CDR3 DNA is TGTGCCAGCCGGACCGGACAGGGAGAGAATTCACCCCTCCACTTT.

The chain combines TRBV11-3 with TRBJ2-2; weak D call: TRBD1 (5 bases). In germline, CDR1 is SGHNT, CDR2 YENEEA. Trimming pared 3 bases from V and 1 base from J, leaving 9 bases between. This CDR3 is 15 amino acids long. CDR3 region: CASSLDQGNTGELFF. The DNA of the CDR3 is TGTGCCAGCAGCTTGGATCAGGGGAACACCGGGGAGCTGTTTTTT.